The 4 T cell receptor beta chains below come from one sample, sequenced in a study of T cells after yellow fever vaccination. One entry per CDR3 protein, called by TCRdb with MiXCR from the 5' RACE reads. Of 500,000 to 550,000 distinct CDR3 sequences detected, roughly a fifth appear once; the ten largest clones hold about 15%. The sample consisted of PBMCs, taken roughly 23 days after the first yellow fever vaccination. The receptors come from a man aged 18-30 years who received the YFV17D yellow fever vaccine.

This rearrangement joins TRBV20-1 to TRBJ2-5; weak D call: TRBD1 (5 bases). CDR3 length: 15 amino acids. The germline CDR1 and CDR2 sequences are DFQATT and SNEGSKA (reference sequence). The V and J ends lost 8 bases and 2 bases respectively, with 21 bases between them. The CDR3 DNA reads as TGCAGTATCACGAGCCGGACACCCCTACAAGAGACCCAGTACTTC. Its protein is CSITSRTPLQETQYF.

This clonotype was found a few times. The CDR3 loop is CSARELSAFNEKLFF. DNA of the CDR3: TGCAGTGCTAGAGAATTGTCCGCCTTTAATGAAAAACTGTTTTTT. V and J are TRBV20-1 and TRBJ1-4, with D hard to call. This CDR3 has 15 amino acids. Germline V gene lookup returns CDR1 DFQATT and CDR2 SNEGSKA (reference sequence). Trimming shortened V by 0 bases and J by 4 bases, and 12 bases separated the two germline ends.

This clonotype was seen more than once but under ten times. The chain combines TRBV20-1 with TRBJ2-5; 12 bases are shared with TRBD2. Looked up from germline, CDR1 is DFQATT and CDR2 is SNEGSKA (reference sequence). The CDR3 contains 14 residues. With V trimmed by 8 bases and J by 6 bases, 10 bases remained unmatched. The CDR3 DNA is TGCAGTCAAAGCCTAGCGGGGGGGCCTAAGACCCAGTACTTC. Amino acids: CSQSLAGGPKTQYF.

This clonotype has a handful of counts. The chain recombines TRBV10-3 with TRBJ1-4; TRBD1 might be the D (5 bases). The germline V gene encodes CDR1 ENHRY and CDR2 SYGVKD. The V end was cut by 4 bases, the J end by 8 bases, with 17 bases between. The CDR3 is 15 residues long. Here the CDR3 reads CAISASGRDEEKLFF. The CDR3, as DNA: TGTGCCATCAGTGCATCAGGGAGAGATGAGGAAAAACTGTTTTTT.